These 19 T cell receptor beta chains share one sample of origin, sequenced in a study of a mutant IDH1 vaccine in newly diagnosed glioma (dated by TCRdb to about 2021). In light of the paper, this sample's time point label describes: baseline, week 1 (first vaccination visit). The treatment or condition label, read with the paper, signifies: pre-vaccination baseline after standard-of-care therapy. Library preparation used the immunoSEQ multiplex PCR assay. TCRdb provides this immuneACCESS table in a form limited to in-frame rearrangements. Some clones are lacking; in checked studies, under half of them reflect an unresolved V gene, and why the rest are absent is not known. Present in this sample are 60,000 to 85,000 clones, more than 65% of which were seen just once. In total, the top ten clones hold around 8.4% of the sample. The sample here was PBMCs, taken from a glioma patient treated with radiotherapy, temozolomide or both. The receptor source for this set is a man aged 45-65 years with glioma.

This rearrangement joins TRBV7-2 to TRBJ2-7; D might be TRBD1 or TRBD2, each matching 6 bases. CDR3 length: 16 residues. Germline CDR1 reads SGHTA; CDR2 reads FQGNSA. V was shortened by 2 bases and J by 6 bases, with 20 bases between the two germline ends. This CDR3 reads CASSLIPTGGVGEQYF. In DNA form, the CDR3 reads TGTGCCAGCAGCTTAATTCCGACCGGGGGCGTGGGCGAGCAGTACTTC.

The rearrangement links TRBV4-3 to TRBJ1-1; D remains ambiguous. The CDR3 is 13 amino acids. The V gene's germline CDR1 is LGHNA and CDR2 YSLEER. The germline V and J ends were trimmed by 0 bases and 1 base, with 3 bases remaining between them. The CDR3 is CASSQDENTEAFF. The CDR3 bases are TGCGCCAGCAGCCAAGATGAGAACACTGAAGCTTTCTTT.

The V gene is TRBV18, the J gene TRBJ1-5; 8 bases line up with TRBD1. J lost 5 bases, V lost 1 base, and 4 bases had no gene match. CDR1 and CDR2 (germline): KGHSH, LQKENI. This CDR3 spans 15 amino acids. The CDR3 loop is CASSPLGQGDQPQHF. The CDR3 DNA reads TGTGCCAGCTCACCACTTGGACAGGGAGATCAGCCCCAGCATTTT.

The chain is built from TRBV9 and TRBJ1-5; 8 nucleotides align to TRBD1. This CDR3 has 15 amino acids. Germline V gene lookup returns CDR1 SGDLS and CDR2 YYNGEE. J lost 4 bases, V lost 7 bases, and 10 bases had no gene match. CDR3 coding DNA: TGTGCCAGCGGCTCCGGGACAGGTTGGAATCAGCCCCAGCATTTT. The encoded protein is CASGSGTGWNQPQHF.

The genes are TRBV6-5 and TRBJ1-3; a possible D gene is TRBD1 (5 bases). This CDR3 has 16 residues. Trimming removed 2 bases at V and 1 base at J, with 12 bases between. Germline lookup yields CDR1 MNHEY and CDR2 SVGAGI. CDR3: CASSYGAGASGNTIYF. DNA for the CDR3: TGTGCCAGCAGTTACGGGGCGGGAGCTTCTGGAAACACCATATATTTT.

Only one count was recorded for this clone. This chain links TRBV5-1 with TRBJ2-7, with a tentative D call TRBD2 (7 bases). The CDR3 is 14 residues long. The V gene's germline CDR1 is SGHRS and CDR2 YFSETQ. V was pared by 5 bases and J by 9 bases, with 21 bases between. Here the CDR3 reads CASRERDIRQGQYF. The CDR3 bases are TGCGCCAGCAGGGAGCGGGACATCCGTCAAGGGCAGTACTTC.

The chain links TRBV19 to TRBJ1-1, with a possible D match to TRBD1 (5 bases). Trimming took off 7 bases at V and 5 bases at J, with 14 bases between the two ends. Looked up from germline, CDR1 is LNHDA and CDR2 is SQIVND (reference sequence). The CDR3 is made up of 13 amino acids. The CDR3, as DNA: TGTGCCAGTACCACAGTGAGGGGAACTGAAGCTTTCTTT. Translation: CASTTVRGTEAFF.

The V call is TRBV5-1, the J call TRBJ2-7; the D call may be TRBD1 or TRBD2 (5 bases each). There are 14 residues in the CDR3. Germline V gives CDR1 SGHRS, CDR2 YFSETQ. V was clipped by 7 bases and J by 0 bases, with 14 bases between them. Written as DNA, the CDR3 is TGCGCCAGCTCCACAGGAGGAAACTCCTACGAGCAGTACTTC. Amino acid sequence: CASSTGGNSYEQYF. The full variable domain, rest sourced from reference TRBV5-1 and TRBJ2-7, is KAGVTQTPRYLIKTRGQQVTLSCSPISGHRSVSWYQQTPGQGLQFLFEYFSETQRNKGNFPGRFSGRQFSNSRSEMNVSTLELGDSALYLCASSTGGNSYEQYFGPGTRLTVT.

The table lists this clone with a count of one. The chain employs TRBV2 and TRBJ1-5, with 7 bases lining up with TRBD1. This CDR3 has 14 amino acids. V dropped 7 bases and J dropped 2; count of bases not matched to a gene: 5. Germline CDR1 and CDR2: SNHLY and FYNNEI. As DNA, the CDR3 is TGTGCCAGCACCCCTGGACAGGGCAATCAGCCCCAGCATTTT. Protein product: CASTPGQGNQPQHF.

The chain couples TRBV6-1 to TRBJ1-2; D not certain. The CDR3 covers 13 residues. Trimming stripped 8 bases from V and 4 bases from J, with 14 bases between. Germline V CDR1 and CDR2: MNHNS, SASEGT. The CDR3 loop reads CASSTGSSYGYTF. The DNA for the CDR3 is TGTGCCAGCTCCACGGGATCCAGCTATGGCTACACCTTC.

Only a few counts were recorded for this clone. The rearrangement joins TRBV18 to TRBJ1-5, with D unclear. The CDR3 length is 13 residues. V was pared by 6 bases and J by 3 bases, with 9 bases between. The V gene's germline CDR1 is KGHSH and CDR2 LQKENI. CDR3 region: CASSTNPNQPQHF. The DNA for the CDR3 is TGTGCCAGCTCCACAAACCCCAATCAGCCCCAGCATTTT.

The chain joins TRBV27 to TRBJ1-1, with D unresolved. The V end was cut by 3 bases, the J end by 4 bases, with 9 bases between. The CDR3 length is 13 residues. CDR1 MNHEY and CDR2 SMNVEV come from the germline V gene (reference sequence). The CDR3 coding sequence is TGTGCCAGCAGTTTGAGGCAGTCCACTGAAGCTTTCTTT. Protein sequence: CASSLRQSTEAFF.

The CDR3 reads CASTLMSDTEAFF. For the CDR3, the DNA is TGTGCCAGCACCCTGATGAGTGACACTGAAGCTTTCTTT. The chain combines TRBV7-2 with TRBJ1-1, with D hard to call. The CDR3 is 13 amino acids. The germline CDR1 and CDR2 sequences are SGHTA and FQGNSA. V shed 7 bases and J shed 3 bases, with 12 bases lying between them.

The CDR3 loop reads CAWSMGQENSPLHF. The CDR3 bases are TGTGCCTGGAGTATGGGACAGGAGAATTCACCCCTCCACTTT. J is TRBJ1-6 and V is TRBV30; 8 bases fit TRBD1. Germline V CDR1 and CDR2: GTSNPN, SVGIG (reference sequence). V trimming: 2 bases; J trimming: 7 bases; junction bases outside the gene matches: 4. The CDR3 spans 14 residues.

This CDR3 reads CASSYSSGQETQYF. The CDR3, as DNA: TGTGCCAGCAGCTACTCTAGCGGACAAGAGACCCAGTACTTC. The chain employs TRBV11-2 and TRBJ2-5; 7 bases are shared with TRBD2. The CDR3 is made up of 14 amino acids. Germline loops: CDR1 SGHAT, CDR2 FQNNGV. V was pared by 4 bases and J by 2 bases, with 4 bases of the junction left unmatched.

This clone was seen only once. The chain carries TRBV6-1 and TRBJ1-2; D is ambiguous. The V and J ends lost 1 base and 0 bases respectively, with 6 bases between them. Looked up from germline, CDR1 is MNHNS and CDR2 is SASEGT. This CDR3 region has 14 residues. CDR3 sequence: CASSEVHSNYGYTF. DNA for the CDR3: TGTGCCAGCAGTGAAGTGCATTCTAACTATGGCTACACCTTC.

V usage is TRBV9 and J usage is TRBJ2-1; D is possibly TRBD2 (6 bases). Germline V gene lookup returns CDR1 SGDLS and CDR2 YYNGEE. The V end was cut by 4 bases, the J end by 6 bases, with 17 bases between. The CDR3 is made up of 15 amino acids. The DNA for the CDR3 is TGTGCCAGCAGCCCCGAGGAGGGAGCCGGCAATGAGCAGTTCTTC. Translating it yields CASSPEEGAGNEQFF.

This clone was picked up one time. The chain employs TRBV19 and TRBJ1-5; perhaps TRBD1 as D (6 bases). This CDR3 is 15 amino acids long. CDR1 and CDR2 (germline): LNHDA, SQIVND (reference sequence). V gave up 2 bases and J gave up 0 bases, with 8 bases separating them. The CDR3 region is CASSIRRGSNQPQHF. The DNA of the CDR3 is TGTGCCAGTAGTATACGCAGGGGTAGCAATCAGCCCCAGCATTTT.

The chain has TRBV7-8 and TRBJ2-6; D gene uncertain. Germline V CDR1 and CDR2: SGHVS, FQNEAQ. Trimming cost V 8 bases and J 2 bases, with 19 bases left between them. The length of the CDR3 is 17 residues. The CDR3 DNA reads TGTGCCAGCCTTTCCGGAGCCTCTTATGCTGGGGCCAACGTCCTGACTTTC. Protein product: CASLSGASYAGANVLTF.